The clone carrying this T cell receptor beta chain was seen ten or more times. Preparing the TCRbeta library involved the use of unique molecular identifiers. TCRdb re-analysed the PCR reads in MiXCR, keeping a single row per CDR3 protein. The table records roughly 190,000 distinct CDR3 sequences, about 14% of them present only once. This entry comes from a study of T-cell reconstitution after alpha-beta-depleted transplantation in children. The CDR3 loop spans 13 amino acids. V shed 5 bases and J shed 6 bases, with 11 bases lying between them. Germline V gene data show CDR1 as SEHNR and CDR2 as FQNEAQ (reference sequence).

The sequenced sample was PBMCs from the stem cell graft donor, obtained from the stem cell graft. The chain links TRBV7-9 to TRBJ1-5; maybe TRBD1 (5 bases). The clonotype comes from a human donor who donated a stem cell graft to a child with acute lymphoblastic leukemia. CDR3 region: CASSPPGGQPQHF. CDR3 in DNA: TGTGCCAGCAGCCCCCCGGGGGGTCAGCCCCAGCATTTT.